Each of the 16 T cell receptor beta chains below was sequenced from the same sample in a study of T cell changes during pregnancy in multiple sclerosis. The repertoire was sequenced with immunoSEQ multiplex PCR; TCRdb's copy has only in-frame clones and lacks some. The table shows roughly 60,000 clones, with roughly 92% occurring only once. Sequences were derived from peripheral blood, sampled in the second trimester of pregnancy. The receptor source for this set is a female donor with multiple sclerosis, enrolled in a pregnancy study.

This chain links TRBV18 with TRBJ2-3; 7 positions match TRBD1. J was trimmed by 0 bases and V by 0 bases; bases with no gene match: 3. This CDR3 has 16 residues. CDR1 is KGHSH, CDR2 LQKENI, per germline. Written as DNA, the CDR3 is TGTGCCAGCTCACCACCAAGGGACAGAAGCACAGATACGCAGTATTTT. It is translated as CASSPPRDRSTDTQYF.

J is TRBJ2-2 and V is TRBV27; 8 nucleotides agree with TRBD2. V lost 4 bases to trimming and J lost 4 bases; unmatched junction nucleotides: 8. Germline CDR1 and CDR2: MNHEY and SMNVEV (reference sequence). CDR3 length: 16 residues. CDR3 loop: CASSSRTSTGTGELFF. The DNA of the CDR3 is TGTGCCAGCAGTTCCCGGACTAGCACTGGCACCGGGGAGCTGTTTTTT.

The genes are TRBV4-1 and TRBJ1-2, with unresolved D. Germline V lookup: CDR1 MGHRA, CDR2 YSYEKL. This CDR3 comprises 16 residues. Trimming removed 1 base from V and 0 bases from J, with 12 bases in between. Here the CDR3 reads CASSQGGGPANYGYTF. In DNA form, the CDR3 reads TGCGCCAGCAGCCAAGGGGGAGGGCCAGCTAACTATGGCTACACCTTC.

The DNA of the CDR3 is TGTGCCAGCAGTCCTCCTGGCGGGGGATTGGGCAATCAGCCCCAGCATTTT. Its protein is CASSPPGGGLGNQPQHF. The chain is built from TRBV27 and TRBJ1-5, with D perhaps matching TRBD1 (5 bases). V shed 5 bases and J shed 2 bases, with 19 bases lying between them. The germline gives CDR1 MNHEY, CDR2 SMNVEV (reference sequence). The CDR3 totals 17 residues.

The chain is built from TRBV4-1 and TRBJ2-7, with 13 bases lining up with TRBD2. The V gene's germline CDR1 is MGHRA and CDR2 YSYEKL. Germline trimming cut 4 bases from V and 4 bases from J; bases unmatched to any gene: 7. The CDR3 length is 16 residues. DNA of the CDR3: TGCGCCAGCAGCCGAGAGACTAGCGGGAGGTCTTACGAGCAGTACTTC. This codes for CASSRETSGRSYEQYF.

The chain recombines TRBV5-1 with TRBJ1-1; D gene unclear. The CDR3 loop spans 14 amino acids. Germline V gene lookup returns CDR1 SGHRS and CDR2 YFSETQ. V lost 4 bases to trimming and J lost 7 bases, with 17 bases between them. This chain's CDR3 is CASSARTGVDEAFF. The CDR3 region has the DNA TGCGCCAGCAGCGCCCGGACTGGGGTTGATGAAGCTTTCTTT.

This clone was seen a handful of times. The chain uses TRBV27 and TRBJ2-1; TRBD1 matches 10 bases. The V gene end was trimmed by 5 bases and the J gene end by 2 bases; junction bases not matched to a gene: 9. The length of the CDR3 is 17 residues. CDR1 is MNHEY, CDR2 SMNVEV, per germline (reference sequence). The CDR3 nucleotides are TGTGCCAGCAGTCTAAAGGACAGGGGGAGGCCCTACAATGAGCAGTTCTTC. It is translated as CASSLKDRGRPYNEQFF.

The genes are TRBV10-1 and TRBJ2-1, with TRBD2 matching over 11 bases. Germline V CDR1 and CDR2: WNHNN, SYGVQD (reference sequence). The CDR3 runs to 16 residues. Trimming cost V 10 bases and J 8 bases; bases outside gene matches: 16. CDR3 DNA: TGCGCCACCGGCGGGTCTCTAGCGGGAGGACCCGATGAGCAGTTCTTC. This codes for CATGGSLAGGPDEQFF.

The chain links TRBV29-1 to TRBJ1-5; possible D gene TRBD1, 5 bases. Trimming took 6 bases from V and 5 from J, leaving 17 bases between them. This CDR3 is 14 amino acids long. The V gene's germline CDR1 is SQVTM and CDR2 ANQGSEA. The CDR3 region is CSVRIGGPDQPQHF. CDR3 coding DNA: TGCAGCGTCCGAATCGGGGGACCCGATCAGCCCCAGCATTTT.

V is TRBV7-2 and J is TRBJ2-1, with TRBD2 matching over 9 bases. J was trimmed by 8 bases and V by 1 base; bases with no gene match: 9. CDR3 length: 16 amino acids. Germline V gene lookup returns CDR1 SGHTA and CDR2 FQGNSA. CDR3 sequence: CASSLGTPSGTYEQFF. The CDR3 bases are TGTGCCAGCAGCTTAGGGACCCCTAGCGGGACTTATGAGCAGTTCTTC. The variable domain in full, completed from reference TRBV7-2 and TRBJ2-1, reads GAGVSQSPSNKVTEKGKDVELRCDPISGHTALYWYRQSLGQGLEFLIYFQGNSAPDKSGLPSDRFSAERTGGSVSTLTIQRTQQEDSAVYLCASSLGTPSGTYEQFFGPGTRLTVL.

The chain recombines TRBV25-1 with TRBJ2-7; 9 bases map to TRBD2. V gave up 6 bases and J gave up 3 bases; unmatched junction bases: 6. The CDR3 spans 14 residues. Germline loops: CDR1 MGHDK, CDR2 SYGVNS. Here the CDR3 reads CASRSSGMGYEQYF. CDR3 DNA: TGTGCCAGCAGATCTAGCGGGATGGGCTACGAGCAGTACTTC.

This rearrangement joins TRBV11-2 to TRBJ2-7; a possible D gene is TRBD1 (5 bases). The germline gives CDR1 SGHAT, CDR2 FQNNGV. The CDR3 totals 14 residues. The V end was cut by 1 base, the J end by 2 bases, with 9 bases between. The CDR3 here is CASSLGTLPYEQYF. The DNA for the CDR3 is TGTGCCAGCAGCTTAGGGACATTACCCTACGAGCAGTACTTC.

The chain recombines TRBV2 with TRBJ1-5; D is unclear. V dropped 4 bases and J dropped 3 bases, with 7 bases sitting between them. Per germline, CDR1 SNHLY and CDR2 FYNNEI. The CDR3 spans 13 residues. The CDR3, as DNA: TGTGCCAGCAGTGGGGAGAACAATCAGCCCCAGCATTTT. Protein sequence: CASSGENNQPQHF.

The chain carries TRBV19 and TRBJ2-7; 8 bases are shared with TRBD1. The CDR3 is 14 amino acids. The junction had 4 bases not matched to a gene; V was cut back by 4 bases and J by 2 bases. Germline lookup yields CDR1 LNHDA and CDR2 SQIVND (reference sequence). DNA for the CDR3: TGTGCCAGTAGTACCGGACAGGGCACCTACGAGCAGTACTTC. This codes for CASSTGQGTYEQYF.

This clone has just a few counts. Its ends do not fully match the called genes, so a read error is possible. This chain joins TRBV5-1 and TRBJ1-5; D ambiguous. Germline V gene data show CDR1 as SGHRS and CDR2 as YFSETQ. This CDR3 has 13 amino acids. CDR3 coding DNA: TGCGCCAGCAGCTTCAATAGCGATCAGCCCCAGCATTTT. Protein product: CASSFNSDQPQHF.

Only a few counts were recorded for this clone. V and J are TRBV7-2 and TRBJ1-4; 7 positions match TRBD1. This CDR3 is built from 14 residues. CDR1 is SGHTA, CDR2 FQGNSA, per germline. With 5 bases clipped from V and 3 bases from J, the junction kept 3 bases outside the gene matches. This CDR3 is CASSAGTANEKLFF. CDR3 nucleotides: TGTGCCAGCAGCGCCGGGACAGCTAATGAAAAACTGTTTTTT.